Here is one TCR beta chain with its context. Its antigen is as yet unknown. The CDR3 runs to 16 residues. V shed 6 bases and J 3 bases; nucleotides not matched to a gene: 12. From germline, CDR1 is MNHEY and CDR2 SMNVEV (reference sequence). TCRdb keeps only in-frame clones here, not all; method: immunoSEQ multiplex PCR. This table has about 81,000 clones, more than 75% appearing once. The data stem from a study of OX40 agonist ivuxolimab in advanced cancers. Study context: At 0.01 to 10 mg/kg, ivuxolimab was administered intravenously to patients every 2 weeks. Males comprised approximately 81% of the group, whose mean age was roughly 60 years (range roughly 23 to 80). Study-wide results and limits: Individuals who were partial responders at 0.1-3.0 mg/kg had clonal expansion that ranked among the lowest.

The receptor's source is an adult with an advanced solid tumor such as melanoma, head and neck, liver or kidney cancer. This specimen was CD4+ or CD8+ T cells sorted from blood, taken in a trial of the OX40 agonist ivuxolimab. The V call is TRBV27, the J call TRBJ2-3, with 7 positions matching TRBD2. CDR3 DNA sequence: TGTGCCAGCAGCCCCAGAGCGGGGAGGGAAACAGATACGCAGTATTTT. Translation: CASSPRAGRETDTQYF.